What follows are 22 T cell receptor beta chains derived from one specimen sequenced in a study of sequential checkpoint blockade in melanoma. Treatment noted: randomized to nivolumab then ipilimumab (arm A) or the reverse (arm B). Profiling relied on immunoSEQ multiplex PCR, and the TCRdb table lists in-frame clones only, not all of them. The sample includes roughly 20,000 clones, around 75% seen only once; the top ten take around two fifths. The sequenced sample was CD8+ T cells sorted from blood (inferred from file names), obtained from a patient given nivolumab and ipilimumab in sequence. The receptor set was obtained from a human donor with melanoma.

A single count supports this clone. The chain has TRBV19 and TRBJ1-5; 10 bases agree with TRBD1. The CDR3 has 15 residues. With 7 bases clipped from V and 2 bases from J, the junction kept 5 bases outside the gene matches. Per germline, CDR1 LNHDA and CDR2 SQIVND (reference sequence). CDR3 region: CASTPGQGGNQPQHF. In DNA, the CDR3 is TGTGCCAGTACTCCCGGACAGGGGGGCAATCAGCCCCAGCATTTT.

The chain is built from TRBV7-2 and TRBJ1-4; TRBD1 is a possible D gene (6 bases). From germline, CDR1 is SGHTA and CDR2 FQGNSA. Trimming took off 4 bases at V and 6 bases at J, with 15 bases between the two ends. This CDR3 is built from 15 residues. The CDR3 DNA reads as TGTGCCAGCAGCTCTTTTGACAGGTTCGATGAAAAACTGTTTTTT. Translation: CASSSFDRFDEKLFF.

The V call is TRBV7-9, the J call TRBJ1-2; 11 bases agree with TRBD1. Germline V gene lookup returns CDR1 SEHNR and CDR2 FQNEAQ (reference sequence). Trimming at V came to 5 bases and at J to 8 bases, leaving 13 bases not matched to a gene. The CDR3 is 16 residues long. CDR3 nucleotide sequence: TGTGCCAGCAGCGCCGGGACAGGGGGTCCCCTAGGGGGCTACACCTTC. This gives the protein CASSAGTGGPLGGYTF.

The chain has TRBV7-8 and TRBJ2-7; 7 positions match TRBD1. CDR3 length: 13 residues. CDR1 SGHVS and CDR2 FQNEAQ come from the germline V gene. Trimming at V came to 5 bases and at J to 3 bases, leaving 4 bases not matched to a gene. Here the CDR3 DNA reads TGTGCCAGCAGCAAGACAGGGATCTACGAGCAGTACTTC. Protein product: CASSKTGIYEQYF.

This chain connects TRBV28 to TRBJ1-2, with a possible D match to TRBD1 (6 bases). The germline V and J ends were trimmed by 3 bases and 7 bases, with 12 bases remaining between them. The CDR3 has 13 residues. Germline CDR1 MDHEN, CDR2 SYDVKM. The CDR3 is CASSFGGASGYTF. In DNA form, the CDR3 reads TGTGCCAGCAGTTTCGGGGGGGCTAGTGGCTACACCTTC.

This clone is labeled as large (0.1 to 1%). The chain uses TRBV15 and TRBJ2-2, with TRBD1 identical over 9 bases. Germline assignment: CDR1 LNHNV and CDR2 YYDKDF (reference sequence). V was pared by 2 bases and J by 5 bases, with 6 bases of the junction left unmatched. This CDR3 is 16 amino acids long. CDR3 residues: CATSRPTGGLTGELFF. The CDR3 DNA is TGTGCCACCAGCAGACCGACAGGGGGGCTAACCGGGGAGCTGTTTTTT.

There are a few counts of this clone. V is TRBV13 and J is TRBJ2-7; a possible D gene is TRBD1 (5 bases). The CDR3 length is 14 residues. Germline CDR1 is PRHDT and CDR2 is FYEKMQ (reference sequence). V shed 4 bases and J shed 0 bases, with 10 bases lying between them. The CDR3 sequence is CASSSPDISYEQYF. CDR3 sequence (DNA): TGTGCCAGCAGCTCCCCGGACATCTCCTACGAGCAGTACTTC.

This clone was seen a handful of times. CDR3 sequence (DNA): TGTGCCAGCAGCCGATCGACCCGGACTAGCGGGAGAGACAATGAGCAGTTCTTC. It specifies CASSRSTRTSGRDNEQFF. The chain has TRBV7-9 and TRBJ2-1; the match to TRBD2 covers 13 bases. This CDR3 region has 18 residues. With V trimmed by 5 bases and J by 5 bases, 12 bases remained unmatched. The germline V gene encodes CDR1 SEHNR and CDR2 FQNEAQ (reference sequence).

This chain joins TRBV28 and TRBJ2-2; perhaps TRBD2 as D (6 bases). Germline CDR1 is MDHEN and CDR2 is SYDVKM. Trimming pared 1 base from V and 8 bases from J, leaving 11 bases between. CDR3 length: 14 residues. The CDR3 loop reads CASSLYPGGGELFF. The CDR3 coding sequence is TGTGCCAGCAGTTTATATCCCGGGGGTGGGGAGCTGTTTTTT. Filled out from reference TRBV28 and TRBJ2-2, the complete variable domain reads DVKVTQSSRYLVKRTGEKVFLECVQDMDHENMFWYRQDPGLGLRLIYFSYDVKMKEKGDIPEGYSVSREKKERFSLILESASTNQTSMYLCASSLYPGGGELFFGEGSRLTVL.

CDR3 DNA sequence: TGTGCCAGCAGCTCCGGGTGGCGGAAGAACACTGAAGCTTTCTTT. Its translation is CASSSGWRKNTEAFF. The J gene is TRBJ1-1, the V gene TRBV7-9; no firm D call. Trimming took 4 bases from V and 1 from J, leaving 13 bases between them. Germline CDR1 is SEHNR and CDR2 is FQNEAQ (reference sequence). CDR3 size: 15 residues.

The V and J genes are TRBV7-2 and TRBJ1-4; 8 nucleotides align to TRBD1. This CDR3 region has 16 residues. Trimming removed 4 bases from V and 8 bases from J; junction bases left unmatched: 12. Germline lookup yields CDR1 SGHTA and CDR2 FQGNSA. The CDR3 nucleotides read TGTGCCAGCAGCTCCTCACAGGGGGGGGTTGAGGAAAAACTGTTTTTT. Its protein is CASSSSQGGVEEKLFF.

CDR3 DNA sequence: TGTGCCAGCAGCTTAGGTAGGACAGAGTCCTACGAGCAGTACTTC. Translating gives CASSLGRTESYEQYF. The chain links TRBV7-8 to TRBJ2-5; the D gene is possibly TRBD1 (6 bases). The DNA end is a closer match to TRBJ2-7, so the J assignment may be wrong. CDR3 size: 15 residues. Germline V lookup: CDR1 SGHVS, CDR2 FQNEAQ.

The rearrangement joins TRBV9 to TRBJ1-1; weak D call: TRBD1 (5 bases). CDR3 length equals 11 residues. CDR1 SGDLS and CDR2 YYNGEE come from the germline V gene. V shed 4 bases and J shed 10 bases, with 11 bases lying between them. The DNA of the CDR3 is TGTGCCAGCAGCTCTCAGGGAAGAGCTTTCTTT. Protein: CASSSQGRAFF.

The CDR3 DNA sequence: TGTGCCAGCAGCTTAGGACAGATCTACGAGCAGTACTTC. Protein product: CASSLGQIYEQYF. The rearrangement joins TRBV5-6 to TRBJ2-7; weak D call: TRBD1 (6 bases). CDR3 length equals 13 residues. In germline, CDR1 is SGHDT, CDR2 YYEEEE. V dropped 2 bases and J dropped 3 bases, with 9 bases sitting between them.

The rearrangement links TRBV7-9 to TRBJ1-2, with a tentative D call TRBD1 (5 bases). Germline V gene lookup returns CDR1 SEHNR and CDR2 FQNEAQ (reference sequence). The CDR3 loop spans 15 amino acids. V shed 7 bases and J shed 4 bases, with 19 bases lying between them. This chain's CDR3 is CASKGQAASGYGYTF. In DNA, the CDR3 is TGTGCCAGCAAAGGACAAGCAGCCTCTGGCTATGGCTACACCTTC. Together with reference TRBV7-9 and TRBJ1-2, the CDR3 gives the full variable domain: DTGVSQNPRHKITKRGQNVTFRCDPISEHNRLYWYRQTLGQGPEFLTYFQNEAQLEKSRLLSDRFSAERPKGSFSTLEIQRTEQGDSAMYLCASKGQAASGYGYTFGSGTRLTVV.

The chain combines TRBV27 with TRBJ1-1; a possible D gene is TRBD1 (5 bases). Germline values: CDR1 MNHEY, CDR2 SMNVEV (reference sequence). The CDR3 covers 12 residues. V was clipped by 6 bases and J by 4 bases, with 9 bases between them. In nucleotides, the CDR3 is TGTGCCAGCAGACTGGGGGGCACTGAAGCTTTCTTT. Amino acids: CASRLGGTEAFF.

This chain links TRBV29-1 with TRBJ1-1, with D perhaps matching TRBD1 (5 bases). This CDR3 spans 12 amino acids. Germline V gene lookup returns CDR1 SQVTM and CDR2 ANQGSEA. The V end was cut by 0 bases, the J end by 11 bases, with 13 bases between. Here the CDR3 DNA reads TGCAGCGTTGAAGATGGGACTCCAGGGGCTTTCTTT. Its protein is CSVEDGTPGAFF.

The J gene is TRBJ1-2, the V gene TRBV7-9; TRBD1 agrees at 7 bases. This CDR3 contains 16 residues. V was clipped by 5 bases and J by 1 base; unmatched bases: 10. CDR1 and CDR2 (germline): SEHNR, FQNEAQ (reference sequence). For the CDR3, the DNA is TGTGCCAGCAGCCATGCGGGACAGAGTTATAACTATGGCTACACCTTC. Protein sequence: CASSHAGQSYNYGYTF.

The chain recombines TRBV7-9 with TRBJ1-2; D unresolved. Germline V gene lookup returns CDR1 SEHNR and CDR2 FQNEAQ (reference sequence). V shed 4 bases and J shed 5 bases, with 11 bases lying between them. The CDR3 covers 13 residues. The CDR3 DNA sequence: TGTGCCAGCAGCTCAACGCAGGTTTATGGCTACACCTTC. This gives the protein CASSSTQVYGYTF. The entire variable domain, with the rest obtained from reference TRBV7-9 and TRBJ1-2, is as follows: DTGVSQNPRHKITKRGQNVTFRCDPISEHNRLYWYRQTLGQGPEFLTYFQNEAQLEKSRLLSDRFSAERPKGSFSTLEIQRTEQGDSAMYLCASSSTQVYGYTFGSGTRLTVV.

The J gene is TRBJ1-5, the V gene TRBV19; TRBD1 might be the D (5 bases). Germline-derived CDR1 and CDR2 are LNHDA and SQIVND (reference sequence). Trimming took off 4 bases at V and 3 bases at J, with 13 bases between the two ends. The CDR3 is 15 amino acids. This CDR3 reads CASSRMDTLNQPQHF. The CDR3 coding sequence is TGTGCCAGTAGTAGAATGGACACCCTCAATCAGCCCCAGCATTTT.

This clone was counted a few times. The J gene is TRBJ2-7, the V gene TRBV19; TRBD1 might be the D (6 bases). The CDR3 has 14 residues. CDR1 is LNHDA and CDR2 is SQIVND in the germline V gene (reference sequence). V shed 5 bases and J shed 7 bases, with 18 bases lying between them. CDR3 nucleotide sequence: TGTGCCAGTAGTCGGGACACCGTTCCGGGGGAGCAGTACTTC. It translates to CASSRDTVPGEQYF.

The gene calls are TRBV28 and TRBJ1-1; tentatively, D is TRBD1 (5 bases). CDR3 length equals 11 residues. The V gene lost 7 bases and the J gene lost 7 bases, with 10 bases spanning the gap. Germline lookup yields CDR1 MDHEN and CDR2 SYDVKM. The CDR3, as DNA: TGTGCCAGCATGGGGGGGGTTGAAGCTTTCTTT. This encodes CASMGGVEAFF.